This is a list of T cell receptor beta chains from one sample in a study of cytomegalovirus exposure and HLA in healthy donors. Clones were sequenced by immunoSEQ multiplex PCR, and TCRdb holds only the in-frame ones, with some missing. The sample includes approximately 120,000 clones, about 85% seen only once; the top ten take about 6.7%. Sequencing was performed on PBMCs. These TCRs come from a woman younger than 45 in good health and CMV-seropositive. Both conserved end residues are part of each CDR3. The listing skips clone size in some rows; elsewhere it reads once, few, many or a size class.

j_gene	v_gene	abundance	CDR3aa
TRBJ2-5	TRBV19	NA	CATQPLTEETQYF
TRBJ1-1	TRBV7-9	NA	CASSPGGTRTNEAFF
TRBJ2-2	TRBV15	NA	CATSRPPGGTGELFF
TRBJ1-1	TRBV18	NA	CASSQNRDMNTEAFF
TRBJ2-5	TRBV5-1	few	CASRDMGMEQYF
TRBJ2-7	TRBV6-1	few	CASRTGVYEQYF
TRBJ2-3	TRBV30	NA	CAWSVGATQYF
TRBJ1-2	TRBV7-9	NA	CASSSVSREKVNGYTF
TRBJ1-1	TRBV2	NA	CASSARAGGLSTEAFF
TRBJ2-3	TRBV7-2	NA	CASSPGTGGYTDTQYF
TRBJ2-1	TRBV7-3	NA	CASSLRLAGLNEQFF
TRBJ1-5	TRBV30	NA	CACRGQFNQPQHF
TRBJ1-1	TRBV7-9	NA	CASSLGSGGNTEAFF
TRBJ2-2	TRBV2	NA	CASRGLAGTGELFF
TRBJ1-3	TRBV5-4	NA	CASSLGGSPSSGNTIYF
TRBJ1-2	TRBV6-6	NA	CASSPWAEEGYTF
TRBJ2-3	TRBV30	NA	CAWRRDRETDTQYF
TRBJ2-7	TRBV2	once	CASRDNSYEQYF
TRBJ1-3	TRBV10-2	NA	CASSESGSRAGNTIYF
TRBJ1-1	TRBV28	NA	CASTSPGEGGTEAFF
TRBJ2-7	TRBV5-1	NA	CASSTRTGGQYEQYF
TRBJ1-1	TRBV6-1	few	CASSPHGSAAAFF
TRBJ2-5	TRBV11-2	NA	CASSLGLQETQYF
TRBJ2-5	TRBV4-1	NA	CASSQDRGGASGGALQTQYF
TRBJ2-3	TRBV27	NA	CASSSLYTDTQYF
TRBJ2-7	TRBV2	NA	CASSGAGDYEQYF
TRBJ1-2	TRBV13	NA	CASSSTGYLDYGYTF
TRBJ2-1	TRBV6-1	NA	CASSEWARPDAGQFF
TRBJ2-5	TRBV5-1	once	CASSLAGTGEETQYF
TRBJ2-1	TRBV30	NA	CAWSENNPNEQFF
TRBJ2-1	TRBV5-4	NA	CASSLLAGGNIEQFF
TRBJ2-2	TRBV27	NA	CASSLTSGVLTGELFF
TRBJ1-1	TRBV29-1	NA	CSVEGRVNTEAFF
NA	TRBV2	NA	CASTRDRGMGEQYF
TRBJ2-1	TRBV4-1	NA	CASSPGLAGVNEQFF
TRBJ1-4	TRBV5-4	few	CASSPGTGEKLFF
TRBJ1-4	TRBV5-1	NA	CASSRGVQTGNEKLFF
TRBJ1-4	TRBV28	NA	CASGGVSSGQGEWGLFF
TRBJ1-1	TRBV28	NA	CASASLPARVFF
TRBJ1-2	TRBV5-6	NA	CASSLVGQGAGYTF
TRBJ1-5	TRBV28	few	CASSLPSYSNQPQHF
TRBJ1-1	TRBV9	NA	CASSAIGGTEAFF
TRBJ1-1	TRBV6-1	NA	CASSRAWNTEAFF
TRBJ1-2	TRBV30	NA	CAWSGGWQSLYGYTF
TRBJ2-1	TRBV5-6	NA	CASSFPQNEQFF
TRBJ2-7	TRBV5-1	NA	CASSMTSGSYEQYF
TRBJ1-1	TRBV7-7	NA	CASSTAMNTEAFF
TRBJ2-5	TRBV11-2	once	CASSPPGGLTQYF
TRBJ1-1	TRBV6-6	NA	CASRRGQGNTEAFF